Below, 16 T cell receptor beta chains from the same sample are listed, as sequenced in a study of shared clonotypes between healthy human individuals. The data were produced by immunoSEQ multiplex PCR, yet TCRdb's version contains in-frame clones alone and is incomplete. In the table there are more than 600,000 clones, around 92% of which are singletons. CD45RO negativity and positive selection for CCR7 defined naive CD8 cells, a population that excluded terminally differentiated effector memory CD45RA+ cells. The specimen was naive CD8+ T cells sorted from blood. The receptors shown here come from a man younger than 40 in good health.

This clone was seen more than once but under ten times. The V and J genes are TRBV6-1 and TRBJ2-7; D not resolved. Germline assignment: CDR1 MNHNS and CDR2 SASEGT. Trimming took 1 base from V and 4 from J, leaving 8 bases between them. The CDR3 is 13 amino acids. The CDR3 DNA is TGTGCCAGCAGTGAAGGGCACCCATACGAGCAGTACTTC. Residues: CASSEGHPYEQYF.

This rearrangement joins TRBV9 to TRBJ2-6, with D possibly being TRBD1 (5 bases). Per the germline V gene, CDR1 is SGDLS and CDR2 is YYNGEE. CDR3 length: 14 residues. V lost 9 bases and J 0 bases, leaving 10 bases between the germline ends. The CDR3 sequence is CATLGASGANVLTF. The DNA of the CDR3 is TGTGCCACCCTAGGGGCCTCTGGGGCCAACGTCCTGACTTTC. The full variable domain, completed using reference TRBV9 and TRBJ2-6, is DSGVTQTPKHLITATGQRVTLRCSPRSGDLSVYWYQQSLDQGLQFLIQYYNGEERAKGNILERFSAQQFPDLHSELNLSSLELGDSALYFCATLGASGANVLTFGAGSRLTVL.

The chain couples TRBV30 to TRBJ2-1; no clear D gene. Germline V gives CDR1 GTSNPN, CDR2 SVGIG (reference sequence). Trimming left V 0 bases short and J 10 bases short, with 10 bases between. The CDR3 runs to 12 residues. CDR3 region: CAWSVLSEEQFF. The CDR3 DNA follows: TGTGCCTGGAGTGTACTGTCGGAAGAGCAGTTCTTC.

The CDR3 nucleotides read TGTGCCAGCAGTGGGGGGACAAAAGAGACCCAGTACTTC. It specifies CASSGGTKETQYF. The chain employs TRBV2 and TRBJ2-5; the D gene is possibly TRBD1 (6 bases). Trimming removed 4 bases from V and 3 bases from J, with 9 bases in between. The germline V gene has CDR1 SNHLY and CDR2 FYNNEI. The CDR3 runs 13 residues.

This sequence joins TRBV15 and TRBJ2-2; D unresolved. The CDR3 runs to 13 residues. Germline loops: CDR1 LNHNV, CDR2 YYDKDF (reference sequence). V was pared by 5 bases and J by 6 bases, with 10 bases between. In nucleotides, the CDR3 is TGTGCCACCAGCCCGTCTACCCCCGGGGAGCTGTTTTTT. It yields the protein CATSPSTPGELFF.

The chain couples TRBV2 to TRBJ2-7; the D is unclear. V was clipped by 1 base and J by 2 bases, with 18 bases between them. CDR1 and CDR2 from the germline V gene are SNHLY and FYNNEI. The CDR3 has 17 amino acids. CDR3 sequence (DNA): TGTGCCAGCAGTGAAGAACCGAGAGAGTTAACCACCTACGAGCAGTACTTC. Its protein is CASSEEPRELTTYEQYF.

The chain joins TRBV4-1 to TRBJ2-5; D is ambiguous. The end of the DNA fits TRBJ2-7 better, so the J call may be wrong. Germline assignment: CDR1 MGHRA and CDR2 YSYEKL. This CDR3 region has 15 residues. CDR3 DNA sequence: TGCGCCAGCAGCCAAGATACGGCTACATACTACGAGCAGTACTTC. Translated: CASSQDTATYYEQYF.

V and J are TRBV27 and TRBJ2-7, with 13 bases lining up with TRBD2. The CDR3 sequence is 15 residues long. Germline V CDR1 and CDR2: MNHEY, SMNVEV (reference sequence). V dropped 6 bases and J dropped 6; count of bases not matched to a gene: 8. The CDR3 spells CASSPTSGRALEQYF. DNA of the CDR3: TGTGCCAGCAGCCCCACTAGCGGGAGGGCACTCGAGCAGTACTTC.

This clone was counted a few times. The chain links TRBV28 to TRBJ2-7; D ambiguous. This CDR3 spans 13 amino acids. V was pared by 4 bases and J by 4 bases, with 11 bases between. The V gene's germline CDR1 is MDHEN and CDR2 SYDVKM. CDR3 coding DNA: TGTGCCAGCAGTTCCGTTTCACGTTACGAGCAGTACTTC. Amino acids: CASSSVSRYEQYF.

The chain recombines TRBV29-1 with TRBJ2-5; no clear D gene. Trimming removed 5 bases at V and 1 base at J, with 11 bases between. Germline V gene lookup returns CDR1 SQVTM and CDR2 ANQGSEA. This CDR3 region has 13 residues. CDR3 nucleotide sequence: TGCAGCGTTACGACAACGATCCAAGAGACCCAGTACTTC. Protein product: CSVTTTIQETQYF.

Only a few counts were recorded for this clone. The chain has TRBV4-3 and TRBJ2-1; tentative D call: TRBD2 (6 bases). The V gene lost 0 bases and the J gene lost 5 bases, with 14 bases spanning the gap. Germline CDR1 reads LGHNA; CDR2 reads YSLEER. The CDR3 sequence is 16 residues long. CDR3 residues: CASSQDLWGGNNEQFF. CDR3 DNA: TGCGCCAGCAGCCAAGATCTCTGGGGAGGAAACAATGAGCAGTTCTTC.

The chain couples TRBV7-6 to TRBJ2-3, with 13 bases aligning to TRBD2. With V trimmed by 4 bases and J by 2 bases, 9 bases remained unmatched. The CDR3 is 18 residues long. CDR1 is SGHVS and CDR2 is FNYEAQ in the germline V gene. The CDR3 region has the DNA TGTGCCAGCAGCTCAGGACTAGCGGGAGTTTTAGCCACAGATACGCAGTATTTT. It is translated as CASSSGLAGVLATDTQYF.

The gene calls are TRBV27 and TRBJ2-7, with D possibly being TRBD1 (5 bases). Trimming pared 2 bases from V and 0 bases from J, leaving 11 bases between. CDR1 MNHEY and CDR2 SMNVEV come from the germline V gene (reference sequence). CDR3 size: 15 residues. The DNA for the CDR3 is TGTGCCAGCAGTTTAGACAGTGAGAGCTCCTACGAGCAGTACTTC. This translates into CASSLDSESSYEQYF.

The chain couples TRBV9 to TRBJ1-2; TRBD1 aligns across 8 bases. Looked up from germline, CDR1 is SGDLS and CDR2 is YYNGEE. J lost 2 bases, V lost 9 bases, and 12 bases had no gene match. The CDR3 sequence is 15 residues long. CDR3 sequence: CATFSRDRPNYGYTF. CDR3 in DNA: TGTGCCACCTTTTCCCGGGACAGGCCAAACTATGGCTACACCTTC.

V and J are TRBV7-6 and TRBJ2-2; 11 bases match TRBD2. V lost 3 bases to trimming and J lost 1 base; unmatched junction nucleotides: 4. The CDR3 extends over 17 amino acids. The V gene's germline CDR1 is SGHVS and CDR2 FNYEAQ. CDR3 nucleotide sequence: TGTGCCAGCAGCTTCCCCCTAGCGGGAGGGAACACCGGGGAGCTGTTTTTT. This sequence encodes CASSFPLAGGNTGELFF.

The DNA of the CDR3 is TGTGCCAGCAGTCTTAGGGGGCCTTCGTCCTACGAGCAGTACTTC. This encodes CASSLRGPSSYEQYF. The chain employs TRBV28 and TRBJ2-7; the match to TRBD1 covers 7 bases. The CDR3 contains 15 residues. Germline CDR1 and CDR2: MDHEN and SYDVKM. After removal of 5 bases from V and 1 base from J, the junction contained 8 bases not matched to a gene.